What follows are 32 T cell receptor beta chains derived from one specimen sequenced in a study of cytomegalovirus exposure and HLA in healthy donors (dated by TCRdb to the late 2010s). Library generation was performed with the immunoSEQ multiplex PCR assay. This is the immuneACCESS table as TCRdb keeps it, with only in-frame sequences that have V and J called. A part of the clones is gone; compared with another copy, unresolved V genes explain less than half, and the rest is unexplained. A total of hundreds of thousands of clones appear in this sample, roughly 90% of them only once. The leading ten clones occupy under 0.95% of the sample. The sequencing input was PBMCs. Receptor source: a woman aged 18 to 35 in good health and CMV-seronegative.

This clone has just one count. This sequence joins TRBV27 and TRBJ2-3; no definite D call. This CDR3 spans 13 amino acids. The germline gives CDR1 MNHEY, CDR2 SMNVEV (reference sequence). With 6 bases removed from V and 3 bases from J, the gap between germline ends came to 10 bases. The CDR3 region has the DNA TGTGCCAGCAGCCACTTGAAGACAGATACGCAGTATTTT. Protein sequence: CASSHLKTDTQYF.

This clone was seen only once. The chain carries TRBV28 and TRBJ2-4, with 9 bases lining up with TRBD2. This CDR3 is built from 17 residues. V lost 5 bases and J lost 0; bases outside the gene matches: 8. Germline V gene data show CDR1 as MDHEN and CDR2 as SYDVKM. The CDR3 region is CASSLTSGALAKNIQYF. CDR3 DNA sequence: TGTGCCAGCAGTCTGACTAGCGGAGCACTAGCCAAAAACATTCAGTACTTC.

Only one count was recorded for this clone. The chain has TRBV6-5 and TRBJ2-5, with 9 positions matching TRBD1. CDR1 is MNHEY, CDR2 SVGAGI, per germline. The CDR3 totals 15 residues. V shed 7 bases and J 5 bases; nucleotides not matched to a gene: 11. CDR3 sequence reads: CASNPGQGGLETQYF. The CDR3 bases are TGTGCCAGCAATCCGGGACAGGGTGGTTTGGAGACCCAGTACTTC.

Written as DNA, the CDR3 is TGTGCCAGCAGTCTATTGACGGACAGGGGGCCGTCAGAGACCCAGTACTTC. It is translated as CASSLLTDRGPSETQYF. The rearrangement uses TRBV28 and TRBJ2-5; 11 bases are shared with TRBD1. Unmatched junction bases numbered 12, after V lost 5 bases and J lost 4 bases. The CDR3 extends over 17 amino acids. Germline V gene lookup returns CDR1 MDHEN and CDR2 SYDVKM.

This clone was recorded once. This chain connects TRBV28 to TRBJ1-1; 8 bases are a match to TRBD1. The CDR3 is made up of 16 amino acids. CDR1 and CDR2 from the germline V gene are MDHEN and SYDVKM. V trimming: 0 bases; J trimming: 5 bases; junction bases outside the gene matches: 8. DNA of the CDR3: TGTGCCAGCAGTTTATGGCAGGGGGCCGGTGGGACTGAAGCTTTCTTT. Translated, it gives CASSLWQGAGGTEAFF.

The chain links TRBV4-1 to TRBJ2-7, with 10 bases matching TRBD1. V shed 1 base, J shed 6 bases, and the junction held 6 bases outside the gene matches. CDR1 is MGHRA and CDR2 is YSYEKL in the germline V gene. The CDR3 has 15 residues. The CDR3 DNA is TGCGCCAGCAGCCAAGTCGGACAGGGGGTGGTCGAGCAGTACTTC. It encodes CASSQVGQGVVEQYF.

This sequence joins TRBV11-1 and TRBJ2-3, with 7 bases aligning to TRBD2. The V gene end was trimmed by 5 bases and the J gene end by 0 bases; junction bases not matched to a gene: 2. Germline CDR1 reads SGHAT; CDR2 reads FQDESV (reference sequence). The CDR3 covers 14 residues. This CDR3 is CASSVSGSTDTQYF. The CDR3 bases are TGTGCCAGCAGCGTTAGCGGGAGCACAGATACGCAGTATTTT.

The chain couples TRBV27 to TRBJ1-5; D is unclear. CDR3 length: 14 residues. Germline CDR1 and CDR2: MNHEY and SMNVEV (reference sequence). The V gene lost 3 bases and the J gene lost 2 bases, with 8 bases spanning the gap. This CDR3 is CASSFLGGNQPQHF. Here the CDR3 DNA reads TGTGCCAGCAGTTTTCTCGGTGGCAATCAGCCCCAGCATTTT.

This clone is a singleton in its sample. The chain has TRBV28 and TRBJ2-7; 12 bases match TRBD2. CDR1 and CDR2 from the germline V gene are MDHEN and SYDVKM. The ends lost 6 bases at V and 5 bases at J; junction bases unmatched: 8. This CDR3 has 15 residues. This chain's CDR3 is CASRPTSGGTHEQYF. For the CDR3, the DNA is TGTGCCAGCAGACCGACTAGCGGGGGAACCCACGAGCAGTACTTC.

J is TRBJ1-5 and V is TRBV30; D perhaps matches TRBD1 (6 bases). The germline V gene encodes CDR1 GTSNPN and CDR2 SVGIG (reference sequence). The V and J ends lost 0 bases and 8 bases respectively, with 11 bases between them. CDR3 length equals 13 residues. The CDR3, as DNA: TGTGCCTGGAGTGTACAGGGTGGGAAGCCCCAGCATTTT. It specifies CAWSVQGGKPQHF.

The V gene is TRBV2, the J gene TRBJ2-7, with TRBD2 matching 14 bases. CDR1 is SNHLY, CDR2 FYNNEI, per germline. This CDR3 contains 15 residues. Germline trimming cut 8 bases from V and 0 bases from J; bases unmatched to any gene: 3. This CDR3 is CASGLAGGSSYEQYF. Here the CDR3 DNA reads TGTGCCAGCGGACTAGCGGGGGGAAGCTCCTACGAGCAGTACTTC.

V is TRBV10-1 and J is TRBJ2-7; 10 nucleotides line up with TRBD2. The CDR3 has 14 amino acids. V was pared by 2 bases and J by 5 bases, with 3 bases of the junction left unmatched. Germline-derived CDR1 and CDR2 are WNHNN and SYGVQD (reference sequence). CDR3 DNA sequence: TGCGCCAGCAGTGAGGCCAGCGGGAGGGACGAGCAGTACTTC. It translates to CASSEASGRDEQYF.

The chain couples TRBV5-4 to TRBJ1-2; 8 nucleotides line up with TRBD1. From germline, CDR1 is SGHNT and CDR2 YYREEE (reference sequence). This CDR3 has 16 residues. Trimming cost V 4 bases and J 2 bases; bases outside gene matches: 10. The chain's CDR3 is CASSRDPGGINYGYTF. As DNA, the CDR3 is TGTGCCAGCAGCCGGGATCCAGGGGGCATAAACTATGGCTACACCTTC.

This chain links TRBV2 with TRBJ1-1, with 8 bases identical to TRBD1. The junction had 8 bases not matched to a gene; V was cut back by 6 bases and J by 5 bases. This CDR3 comprises 14 residues. Germline-derived CDR1 and CDR2 are SNHLY and FYNNEI. Here the CDR3 DNA reads TGTGCCAGCAGCGTTCAGGGGGCGCATACTGAAGCTTTCTTT. Protein: CASSVQGAHTEAFF.

The chain carries TRBV7-8 and TRBJ1-5; D perhaps matches TRBD1 (5 bases). CDR1 is SGHVS and CDR2 is FQNEAQ in the germline V gene. The V end lost 0 bases, the J end lost 8 bases, and 17 bases lay between the germline ends. This CDR3 is 16 amino acids long. CDR3 sequence: CASSLAWGTGGKPQHF. CDR3 in DNA: TGTGCCAGCAGCTTAGCGTGGGGGACCGGGGGGAAGCCCCAGCATTTT.

The rearrangement links TRBV7-2 to TRBJ2-3, with 9 bases aligning to TRBD2. In germline, CDR1 is SGHTA, CDR2 FQGNSA. This CDR3 comprises 16 residues. V gave up 8 bases and J gave up 6 bases; unmatched junction bases: 15. The CDR3 region has the DNA TGTGCCAGCTGCTCCTGGGTAGCGGGAGTCACGGATACGCAGTATTTT. Residues: CASCSWVAGVTDTQYF.

This clone occurred once. This chain links TRBV7-6 with TRBJ2-2; 11 nucleotides line up with TRBD2. The V gene's germline CDR1 is SGHVS and CDR2 FNYEAQ. The CDR3 sequence is 15 residues long. J gave up 5 bases and V 5 bases, and 4 bases lay outside the gene matches. CDR3 protein: CASSHRTSGTGELFF. The CDR3 DNA is TGTGCCAGCAGCCATCGGACTAGCGGGACCGGGGAGCTGTTTTTT.

CDR3 nucleotides: TGTGCCAGCAGCTTGAGGACTAGCCCTAGCACAGATACGCAGTATTTT. The encoded protein is CASSLRTSPSTDTQYF. The chain joins TRBV5-6 to TRBJ2-3, with TRBD2 identical over 8 bases. V lost 1 base to trimming and J lost 0 bases; unmatched junction nucleotides: 4. Germline V CDR1 and CDR2: SGHDT, YYEEEE. The CDR3 consists of 16 residues.

The chain has TRBV27 and TRBJ2-1; no reliable D call. V was trimmed by 6 bases and J by 5 bases, leaving 17 bases between them. The germline CDR1 and CDR2 sequences are MNHEY and SMNVEV (reference sequence). The CDR3 covers 15 residues. CDR3: CASSSTPFLDNEQFF. CDR3 sequence (DNA): TGTGCCAGCAGCTCGACACCTTTTTTAGACAATGAGCAGTTCTTC.

Only one count was recorded for this clone. The J gene is TRBJ2-2, the V gene TRBV7-2; D is unresolved. V lost 5 bases, J lost 3 bases, and 7 bases lay in between. This CDR3 contains 13 residues. Looked up from germline, CDR1 is SGHTA and CDR2 is FQGNSA. The CDR3 coding sequence is TGTGCCAGCAGCCCCGCGCACACCGGGGAGCTGTTTTTT. This translates into CASSPAHTGELFF. Using reference TRBV7-2 and TRBJ2-2 for the parts outside the CDR3, the full variable domain is GAGVSQSPSNKVTEKGKDVELRCDPISGHTALYWYRQSLGQGLEFLIYFQGNSAPDKSGLPSDRFSAERTGGSVSTLTIQRTQQEDSAVYLCASSPAHTGELFFGEGSRLTVL.

This rearrangement joins TRBV28 to TRBJ1-3; no reliable D call. The CDR3 totals 11 residues. Trimming stripped 5 bases from V and 9 bases from J, with 8 bases between. CDR1 MDHEN and CDR2 SYDVKM come from the germline V gene. The CDR3 DNA follows: TGTGCCAGCAGTGGCCCCATCACCATATATTTT. Its protein is CASSGPITIYF.

The chain is built from TRBV5-1 and TRBJ1-2; the match to TRBD1 covers 7 bases. The germline V gene encodes CDR1 SGHRS and CDR2 YFSETQ. The junction had 12 bases not matched to a gene; V was cut back by 0 bases and J by 4 bases. This CDR3 region has 17 residues. The CDR3 DNA reads TGCGCCAGCAGCTTGGGTGACAGGGAGTTCTTGATCTATGGCTACACCTTC. Amino acids: CASSLGDREFLIYGYTF. Variable domain in full (rest from reference TRBV5-1 and TRBJ1-2): KAGVTQTPRYLIKTRGQQVTLSCSPISGHRSVSWYQQTPGQGLQFLFEYFSETQRNKGNFPGRFSGRQFSNSRSEMNVSTLELGDSALYLCASSLGDREFLIYGYTFGSGTRLTVV.

The chain employs TRBV12-5 and TRBJ2-5; possible D gene TRBD2, 6 bases. V was pared by 4 bases and J by 2 bases, with 17 bases between. Germline assignment: CDR1 LGHNT and CDR2 FRNRAP. The CDR3 sequence is 16 residues long. CDR3 loop: CASGSLPRDLQETQYF. CDR3 nucleotide sequence: TGTGCTAGTGGTTCCCTACCTCGGGACTTACAAGAGACCCAGTACTTC.

This clone was counted once. The J gene is TRBJ2-3, the V gene TRBV14, with D unclear. Germline V gives CDR1 SGHDN, CDR2 FVKESK. The CDR3 is 12 amino acids. V shed 2 bases and J shed 5 bases, with 5 bases lying between them. The CDR3 loop is CASSQFRDTQYF. The DNA for the CDR3 is TGTGCCAGCAGCCAATTCAGAGATACGCAGTATTTT.

Only a few counts were recorded for this clone. J is TRBJ2-7 and V is TRBV10-2, with D possibly being TRBD2 (6 bases). The V and J ends lost 5 bases and 3 bases respectively, with 14 bases between them. CDR1 and CDR2 (germline): WSHSY, SAAADI. The CDR3 spans 14 residues. In DNA, the CDR3 is TGCGCCAGCAGTCTCGTCGGGCGGGACTACGAGCAGTACTTC. Its translation is CASSLVGRDYEQYF.

The chain uses TRBV7-9 and TRBJ1-2; 8 nucleotides match TRBD1. With V trimmed by 5 bases and J by 7 bases, 6 bases remained unmatched. Germline values: CDR1 SEHNR, CDR2 FQNEAQ (reference sequence). The CDR3 spans 13 residues. This chain's CDR3 is CASSQTGGSGYTF. CDR3 nucleotides: TGTGCCAGCAGCCAAACAGGGGGAAGTGGCTACACCTTC.

This clone has only one observation. The chain recombines TRBV27 with TRBJ2-5; possible D gene TRBD1, 7 bases. Germline V gene sequence: CDR1 MNHEY, CDR2 SMNVEV (reference sequence). V gave up 5 bases and J gave up 7 bases, with 17 bases separating them. The CDR3 has 14 residues. The DNA of the CDR3 is TGTGCCAGCAGTCCCCAGGGGGGCGTTTGGACCCAGTACTTC. It yields the protein CASSPQGGVWTQYF.

The chain carries TRBV30 and TRBJ2-2, with 11 bases aligning to TRBD1. The CDR3 loop spans 15 amino acids. From germline, CDR1 is GTSNPN and CDR2 SVGIG (reference sequence). V lost 0 bases, J lost 6 bases, and 3 bases stayed unmatched. The CDR3 DNA reads TGTGCCTGGAGTGTAGGGACAGGGGGGCCCGGGGAGCTGTTTTTT. It encodes CAWSVGTGGPGELFF. The full variable domain, its missing parts supplied by reference TRBV30 and TRBJ2-2, is SQTIHQWPATLVQPVGSPLSLECTVEGTSNPNLYWYRQAAGRGLQLLFYSVGIGQISSEVPQNLSASRPQDRQFILSSKKLLLSDSGFYLCAWSVGTGGPGELFFGEGSRLTVL.

In nucleotides, the CDR3 is TGTGCCAGCACCGGGAGGGGAGAACTAGCGGGGCTCCAAGAGACCCAGTACTTC. Protein product: CASTGRGELAGLQETQYF. This rearrangement joins TRBV2 to TRBJ2-5; TRBD2 matches at 10 bases. Losses at the gene ends were 7 bases for V and 1 base for J; bases not matched to a gene: 15. CDR3 size: 18 residues. The germline V gene encodes CDR1 SNHLY and CDR2 FYNNEI.

This clone was detected once. CDR3 nucleotides: TGTGCCAGCAGCCCCAGCGGGACCATCTCCTACAATGAGCAGTTCTTC. Protein sequence: CASSPSGTISYNEQFF. V usage is TRBV27 and J usage is TRBJ2-1; 7 bases are shared with TRBD2. Germline V gene sequence: CDR1 MNHEY, CDR2 SMNVEV (reference sequence). The junction had 8 bases not matched to a gene; V was cut back by 6 bases and J by 0 bases. There are 16 residues in the CDR3.

The chain recombines TRBV7-8 with TRBJ1-1; D possibly corresponds to TRBD1 (6 bases). Germline V gene sequence: CDR1 SGHVS, CDR2 FQNEAQ. Trimming took 8 bases from V and 10 from J, leaving 14 bases between them. The CDR3 loop spans 11 amino acids. The CDR3 here is CASQGRLAAFF. The CDR3 nucleotides read TGTGCCAGCCAGGGGCGGCTCGCAGCTTTCTTT.

This sequence joins TRBV4-1 and TRBJ2-5; TRBD2 agrees at 9 bases. After removal of 0 bases from V and 1 base from J, the junction contained 3 bases not matched to a gene. Germline assignment: CDR1 MGHRA and CDR2 YSYEKL. The CDR3 extends over 16 amino acids. This CDR3 reads CASSQDETSGQETQYF. In DNA, the CDR3 is TGCGCCAGCAGCCAAGACGAGACTAGCGGCCAAGAGACCCAGTACTTC.